This is a list of T cell receptor beta chains from one sample in a study of patients and donors after allogeneic stem cell transplantation. One entry per CDR3 protein, called by TCRdb with MiXCR from the RT-PCR reads. The table records about a million distinct CDR3 sequences, about a sixth of them present only once. Sequencing input: blood, either unsorted or a sorted T cell fraction (not recorded which). Receptor source: a human donor who was either an allogeneic HSCT recipient or a stem cell or donor lymphocyte infusion donor (not recorded which). It is not recorded whose cells these are; they may come from a transplant donor. CDR3s include the opening cysteine and the closing phenylalanine or tryptophan. The D gene is left open where the match is weak.

D gene	V gene	J gene	CDR3 protein
.	TRBV12-3/TRBV12-4	TRBJ2-7	CASSQDSLVQYF
.	TRBV3-1	TRBJ1-6	CASSPADGYNSPLHF
TRBD2	TRBV5-1	TRBJ2-2	CASSTSGANTGELFF
TRBD1	TRBV2	TRBJ1-1	CASSDQGGRTEAFF
.	TRBV5-1	TRBJ1-6	CASSSDIAYNSPLHF
TRBD1	TRBV7-9	TRBJ2-3	CASSPRQGTLLADTQYF
.	TRBV5-1	TRBJ2-5	CASSLSSRETQYF
.	TRBV5-1	TRBJ2-7	CASSPAGRISYEQYF
.	TRBV20-1	TRBJ1-1	CSAPATGTGTEAFF
TRBD2	TRBV5-1	TRBJ2-1	CASRGIAGDLPPYNEQFF
TRBD1	TRBV11-2	TRBJ1-5	CASSLGRKFRDSSNQPQHF
.	TRBV12-3/TRBV12-4	TRBJ2-3	CASSPQRRGTDTQYF
TRBD2	TRBV11-3	TRBJ2-1	CASSLGTSGRPEQFF
.	TRBV7-6	TRBJ1-1	CASSKGSPNTEAFF
.	TRBV7-9	TRBJ2-2	CASSLEFGALKTGELFF
.	TRBV5-5	TRBJ1-1	CASSLNTVFEAFF
.	TRBV7-2	TRBJ1-2	CASSPSGGYTF